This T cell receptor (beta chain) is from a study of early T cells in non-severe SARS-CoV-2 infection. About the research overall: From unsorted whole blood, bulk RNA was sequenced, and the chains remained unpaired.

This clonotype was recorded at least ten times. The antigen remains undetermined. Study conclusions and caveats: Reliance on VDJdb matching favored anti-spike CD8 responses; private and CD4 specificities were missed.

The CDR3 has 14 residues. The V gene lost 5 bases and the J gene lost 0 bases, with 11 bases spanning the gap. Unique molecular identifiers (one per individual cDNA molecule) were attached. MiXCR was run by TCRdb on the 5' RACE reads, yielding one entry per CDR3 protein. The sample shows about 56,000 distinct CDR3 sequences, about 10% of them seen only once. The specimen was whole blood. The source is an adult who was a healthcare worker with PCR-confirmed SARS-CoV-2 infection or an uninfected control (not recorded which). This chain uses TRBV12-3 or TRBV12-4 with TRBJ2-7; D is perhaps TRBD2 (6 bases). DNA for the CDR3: TGTGCCAGCAGTCCCGCCGGGGGCTCCTACGAGCAGTACTTC. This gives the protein CASSPAGGSYEQYF.